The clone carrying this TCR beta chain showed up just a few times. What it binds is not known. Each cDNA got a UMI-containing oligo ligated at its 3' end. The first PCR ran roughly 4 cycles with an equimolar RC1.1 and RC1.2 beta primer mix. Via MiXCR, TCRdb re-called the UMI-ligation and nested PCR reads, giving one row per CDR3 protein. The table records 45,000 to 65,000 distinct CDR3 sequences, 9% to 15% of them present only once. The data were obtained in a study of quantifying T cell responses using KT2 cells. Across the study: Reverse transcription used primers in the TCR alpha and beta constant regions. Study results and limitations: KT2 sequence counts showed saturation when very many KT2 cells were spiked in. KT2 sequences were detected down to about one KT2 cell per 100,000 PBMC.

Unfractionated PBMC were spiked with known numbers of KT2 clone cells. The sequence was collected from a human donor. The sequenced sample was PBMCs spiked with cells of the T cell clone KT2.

In DNA form, the CDR3 reads TGTGCCAGCAGCTCTAGCGGGAGCAGGTCAGATACGCAGTATTTT. It translates to CASSSSGSRSDTQYF. The V call is TRBV7-2, the J call TRBJ2-3; 10 bases match TRBD2. Germline V gives CDR1 SGHTA, CDR2 FQGNSA. V was pared by 4 bases and J by 4 bases, with 5 bases of the junction left unmatched. This CDR3 has 15 residues.